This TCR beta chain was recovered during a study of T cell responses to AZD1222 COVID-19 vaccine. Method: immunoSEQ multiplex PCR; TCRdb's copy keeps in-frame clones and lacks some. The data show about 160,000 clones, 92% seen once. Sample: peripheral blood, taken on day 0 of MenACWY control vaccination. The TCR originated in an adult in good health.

CDR3 amino acids: CASSGRDRVRQPQHF. The CDR3 DNA sequence: TGTGCCAGCAGTGGCCGGGACAGGGTACGTCAGCCCCAGCATTTT. The chain carries TRBV2 and TRBJ1-5; 9 bases map to TRBD1. The trim removed 4 bases at V and 6 bases at J, leaving 7 bases unmatched. Germline CDR1 reads SNHLY; CDR2 reads FYNNEI. The CDR3 covers 15 residues.